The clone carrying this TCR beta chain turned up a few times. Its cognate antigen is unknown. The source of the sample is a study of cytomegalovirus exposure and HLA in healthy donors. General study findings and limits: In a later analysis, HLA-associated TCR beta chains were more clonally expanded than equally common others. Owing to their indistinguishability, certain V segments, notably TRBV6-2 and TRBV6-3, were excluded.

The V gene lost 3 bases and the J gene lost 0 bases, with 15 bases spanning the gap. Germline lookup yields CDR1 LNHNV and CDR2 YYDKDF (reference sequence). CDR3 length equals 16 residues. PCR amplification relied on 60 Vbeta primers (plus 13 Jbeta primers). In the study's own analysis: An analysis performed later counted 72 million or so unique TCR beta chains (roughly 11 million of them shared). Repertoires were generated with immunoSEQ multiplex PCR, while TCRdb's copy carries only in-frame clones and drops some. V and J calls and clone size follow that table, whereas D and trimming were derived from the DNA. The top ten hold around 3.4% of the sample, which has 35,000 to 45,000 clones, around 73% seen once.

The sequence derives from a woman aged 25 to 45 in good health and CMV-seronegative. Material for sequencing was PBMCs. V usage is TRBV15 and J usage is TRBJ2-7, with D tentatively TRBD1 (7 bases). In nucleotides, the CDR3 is TGTGCCACCAGCAGGGAGGGGGCGAAAAGCTCCTACGAGCAGTACTTC. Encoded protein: CATSREGAKSSYEQYF. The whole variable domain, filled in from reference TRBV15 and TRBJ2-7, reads DAMVIQNPRYQVTQFGKPVTLSCSQTLNHNVMYWYQQKSSQAPKLLFHYYDKDFNNEADTPDNFQSRRPNTSFCFLDIRSPGLGDTAMYLCATSREGAKSSYEQYFGPGTRLTVT.